This T cell receptor (beta chain) was profiled in a study of T cells expressing NK-cell markers (dated by TCRdb to 2018 to 2021). In terms of the full investigation: In sorted CD3+CD56+NKG2C+, CD3+CD56+NKG2C- and CD3+CD56-NKG2C+ T-cell subsets from about eight donors, TCR beta-chain repertoires were profiled. The libraries were sequenced on Illumina HiSeq 2000/2500, MiSeq or NextSeq, producing 2 x 150 bp reads. Randomly selected healthy volunteers, three men and five women, were used as the eight sequenced donors. Among the eight sequenced donors, only one was HCMV-seronegative, while the other seven were HCMV-seropositive.

The sequencer was an Illumina HiSeq 2000. TCR beta cDNA libraries were made by 5'RACE template switching that added a universal primer site and unique molecular identifiers. cDNA synthesis was primed from the TCR beta constant segment, followed by two successive PCR amplification steps. In the source study's methods: MIGEC handled demultiplexing of the reads and grouping by UMI, while MiTCR was used to assemble and quantify clonotypes. To exclude erroneous sequences, only TCR cDNA sequences supported by at least two reads were retained. The tcR package was used for downstream repertoire analysis, and clonotypes were matched between fractions using CDR3 nucleotide sequence together with V segment. VDJmatch was used to annotate antigen specificity against VDJdb, with one amino acid substitution in CDR3 permitted. Following reprocessing of the reads by TCRdb, the data hold one row per CDR3 protein sequence and no DNA is available. These V and J calls originate from TCRdb's pipeline instead of the authors' own analysis. In this sample's table one finds hundreds of thousands of distinct CDR3 sequences. The ten biggest clones cover approximately 3.6% of the sample.

A commercial ELISA kit detecting HCMV-specific IgG in serum was used to determine HCMV serostatus. Ficoll density gradient centrifugation was used to isolate peripheral blood mononuclear cells from blood. The CDR3 runs 14 residues from the cysteine to the phenylalanine. The protein alone is recorded here. The CDR1 and CDR2 encoded by the germline V gene (reference sequence) are SEHNR and FQNEAQ. Results the study describes overall, beyond this receptor: Whether the expanded NKG2C-expressing T cell clones were specific for HCMV antigens remained unclear. Those dominant clonotypes were again the most abundant among CD3+CD56-NKG2C+ cells in a few donors, at about 28.3-60.1%. In six or seven donors, the dominant CD3+CD56+NKG2C+ clonotypes ranked among the top 10 CD8+ clonotypes, making up roughly 1.0-8% of CD8+ T cells.

About this clonotype itself: There is no known antigen for this receptor.

Sequencing was carried out using blood T cells: a sorted CD56 or NKG2C T cell subset, CD4+ or CD8+ T cells, or bulk PBMC T cells (not recorded which). The sequence is built from TRBV7-9 and TRBJ1-6. The source is a man younger than 35 in good health. Donor details come from another sample of the same person, matched by shared clones. The CDR3 here reads CASSLEINNSPLHF.